The rows below give T cell receptor beta chains drawn from one sample of a study of OX40 agonist ivuxolimab in advanced cancers. The protocol was immunoSEQ multiplex PCR, while the TCRdb copy is restricted to in-frame clones and leaves out a portion. The table lists fewer than 30,000 clones, roughly 77% of them singletons. The sample in question was CD4+ or CD8+ T cells sorted from blood, obtained in a trial of the OX40 agonist ivuxolimab. The receptors here all came from an adult with an advanced solid tumor such as melanoma, head and neck, liver or kidney cancer. CDR3s include the opening cysteine and the closing phenylalanine or tryptophan. Each record gives: CDR3 DNA, CDR3 protein, V gene, J gene, D gene, clone size. The D gene is left open where the match is weak. The size field is filled for only some rows; it gives once, few, many or a size class.

cdr3_nt: TGCGCCAGCAGCCAAGGGGGCCTCGGACAGGTTAACACTGAAGCTTTCTTT
cdr3_aa: CASSQGGLGQVNTEAFF
v_call: TRBV4-1
j_call: TRBJ1-1
d_call: TRBD1
clone_size: NA

cdr3_nt: TGTGCCAGCAGGACAGGGGGCACCGAGCAGTACTTC
cdr3_aa: CASRTGGTEQYF
v_call: TRBV2
j_call: TRBJ2-7
d_call: TRBD1
clone_size: NA

cdr3_nt: TGTGCCAGCACCCCGGGACAGGGACCCCCAACCCAGTACTTC
cdr3_aa: CASTPGQGPPTQYF
v_call: TRBV7-9
j_call: TRBJ2-5
d_call: TRBD1
clone_size: NA

cdr3_nt: TGTGCCTGGAAGGGCGCGGGGAACACTGAAGCTTTCTTT
cdr3_aa: CAWKGAGNTEAFF
v_call: TRBV30
j_call: TRBJ1-1
d_call: NA
clone_size: NA

cdr3_nt: TGTGCCAGCAGCGAAACTAGCCGAAGCTCCTACGAGCAGTACTTC
cdr3_aa: CASSETSRSSYEQYF
v_call: TRBV11-2
j_call: TRBJ2-7
d_call: NA
clone_size: once

cdr3_nt: TGCGCCAGCAGCTTGCCCGGGACAGGGTGGTTCTTC
cdr3_aa: CASSLPGTGWFF
v_call: TRBV5-1
j_call: TRBJ2-1
d_call: TRBD1
clone_size: NA

cdr3_nt: TGTGCTAGTGGTTTCTGGACTAGCGGCTATAATGAGCAGTTCTTC
cdr3_aa: CASGFWTSGYNEQFF
v_call: TRBV12-5
j_call: TRBJ2-1
d_call: TRBD2
clone_size: NA

cdr3_nt: TGTGCCAGCAGCCCTGTCGGGGGGGCCAATGAGCAGTTCTTC
cdr3_aa: CASSPVGGANEQFF
v_call: TRBV7-3
j_call: TRBJ2-1
d_call: TRBD2
clone_size: NA

cdr3_nt: TGTGCCAGCAGCTTAGGGGGCTCCTACGAGCAGTACTTC
cdr3_aa: CASSLGGSYEQYF
v_call: TRBV11-2
j_call: TRBJ2-7
d_call: NA
clone_size: NA

cdr3_nt: TGTGCCAGCAGCCCCCACGGACTAGCGGCCTCCTACGAGCAGTACTTC
cdr3_aa: CASSPHGLAASYEQYF
v_call: TRBV9
j_call: TRBJ2-7
d_call: TRBD2
clone_size: few

cdr3_nt: TGTGCCAGCAGGGGGGGAGGGAACACCGGGGAGCTGTTTTTT
cdr3_aa: CASRGGGNTGELFF
v_call: TRBV28
j_call: TRBJ2-2
d_call: NA
clone_size: NA

cdr3_nt: TGTGCCAGCAGCCCCCTCGACGGGGTCGGCTACGAGCAGTACTTC
cdr3_aa: CASSPLDGVGYEQYF
v_call: TRBV9
j_call: TRBJ2-7
d_call: NA
clone_size: NA

cdr3_nt: TGTGCCACCAGCAGAGATCTAGAGGGCTCTGGAAACACCATATATTTT
cdr3_aa: CATSRDLEGSGNTIYF
v_call: TRBV15
j_call: TRBJ1-3
d_call: NA
clone_size: NA

cdr3_nt: TGTGCCAGCAGTTCTTTCCTCTACGAGCAGTACTTC
cdr3_aa: CASSSFLYEQYF
v_call: TRBV6-5
j_call: TRBJ2-7
d_call: NA
clone_size: NA

cdr3_nt: TGTGCCAGTAGTATTGGGACATTCCCAGCGGGAGTTCAGAATGAGCAGTTCTTC
cdr3_aa: CASSIGTFPAGVQNEQFF
v_call: TRBV19
j_call: TRBJ2-1
d_call: TRBD2
clone_size: NA

cdr3_nt: TGTGCCATCAGTCACCCGACAGGCCTAGTACGCACTGAAGCTTTCTTT
cdr3_aa: CAISHPTGLVRTEAFF
v_call: TRBV10-3
j_call: TRBJ1-1
d_call: NA
clone_size: NA

cdr3_nt: TGTGCCAGCAGCCTTGCCTACCCTGCGACTGAAGCTTTCTTT
cdr3_aa: CASSLAYPATEAFF
v_call: TRBV4-2
j_call: TRBJ1-1
d_call: NA
clone_size: NA

cdr3_nt: TGTGCCAGCAGTTACTCGGCAGGGCGGTATGGAGAGACCCAGTACTTC
cdr3_aa: CASSYSAGRYGETQYF
v_call: TRBV6-5
j_call: TRBJ2-5
d_call: NA
clone_size: NA

cdr3_nt: TGTGCCAGCAGCCGTTCCGGGGGCACCTACGAGCAGTACTTC
cdr3_aa: CASSRSGGTYEQYF
v_call: TRBV27
j_call: TRBJ2-7
d_call: NA
clone_size: medium-sized

cdr3_nt: TGTGCCTGGAGTGTAGCTTATCAGGGTCGTTCCACCTTC
cdr3_aa: CAWSVAYQGRSTF
v_call: TRBV30
j_call: TRBJ1-2
d_call: NA
clone_size: NA

cdr3_nt: TGTGCCAGCAGCTTAAGGGGGATGAACACTGAAGCTTTCTTT
cdr3_aa: CASSLRGMNTEAFF
v_call: TRBV13
j_call: TRBJ1-1
d_call: NA
clone_size: NA

cdr3_nt: TGTGCCAGCAGTTTACTTTGGGGGAAAGAGACCCAGTACTTC
cdr3_aa: CASSLLWGKETQYF
v_call: TRBV27
j_call: TRBJ2-5
d_call: NA
clone_size: NA

cdr3_nt: TGCGCCAGCAGCGGGGGCTCAGGGGTCATCGCCTACGAGCAGTACTTC
cdr3_aa: CASSGGSGVIAYEQYF
v_call: TRBV5-1
j_call: TRBJ2-7
d_call: NA
clone_size: NA

cdr3_nt: TGTGCCTGGAGTGGACCGGTCCAAGAGACCCAGTACTTC
cdr3_aa: CAWSGPVQETQYF
v_call: TRBV30
j_call: TRBJ2-5
d_call: NA
clone_size: NA

cdr3_nt: TGTGCCATCCGACAGGTATATGGTAACACTGAAGCTTTCTTT
cdr3_aa: CAIRQVYGNTEAFF
v_call: TRBV6-1
j_call: TRBJ1-1
d_call: NA
clone_size: NA

cdr3_nt: TGTGCCAGCAGCGTAGCGGCAGTCCAAGAGACCCAGTACTTC
cdr3_aa: CASSVAAVQETQYF
v_call: TRBV9
j_call: TRBJ2-5
d_call: NA
clone_size: NA

cdr3_nt: TGTGCCAGCAGCGCTAGCGGTCCCAACACCGGGGAGCTGTTTTTT
cdr3_aa: CASSASGPNTGELFF
v_call: TRBV13
j_call: TRBJ2-2
d_call: TRBD2
clone_size: NA

cdr3_nt: TGTGCCAGCAGCCAGGGACACGACGAGCAGTACTTC
cdr3_aa: CASSQGHDEQYF
v_call: TRBV11-2
j_call: TRBJ2-7
d_call: NA
clone_size: NA

cdr3_nt: TGTGCCAGCAGCTTGGGAGCAGGTACTGAAGCTTTCTTT
cdr3_aa: CASSLGAGTEAFF
v_call: TRBV5-6
j_call: TRBJ1-1
d_call: NA
clone_size: few

cdr3_nt: TGTGCCAGCAGTGAATATGGGGCAGGGGGCTTCTACGAGCAGTACTTC
cdr3_aa: CASSEYGAGGFYEQYF
v_call: TRBV25-1
j_call: TRBJ2-7
d_call: TRBD1
clone_size: NA

cdr3_nt: TGTGCCAGCCGGGGGCTAGCGGGGACAGATACGCAGTATTTT
cdr3_aa: CASRGLAGTDTQYF
v_call: TRBV5-4
j_call: TRBJ2-3
d_call: TRBD2
clone_size: NA

cdr3_nt: TGTGCCAGCAGCCAATTCAATCCCGGACTAGCGGGGGTCGGTATGGATGAGCAGTTCTTC
cdr3_aa: CASSQFNPGLAGVGMDEQFF
v_call: TRBV14
j_call: TRBJ2-1
d_call: TRBD2
clone_size: NA

cdr3_nt: TGTGCCAGCAGCGGAGGGTACACCTGGACTAGCGGGGATCCCTACGAGCAGTACTTC
cdr3_aa: CASSGGYTWTSGDPYEQYF
v_call: TRBV9
j_call: TRBJ2-7
d_call: TRBD2
clone_size: NA

cdr3_nt: TGTGCCAGCAGAGAAGTAGAAGAAAACAAAAACACTGAAGCTTTCTTT
cdr3_aa: CASREVEENKNTEAFF
v_call: TRBV2
j_call: TRBJ1-1
d_call: NA
clone_size: NA

cdr3_nt: TGTGCCAGCACCATAGCGGGAGGAGGGAATGAGCAGTTCTTC
cdr3_aa: CASTIAGGGNEQFF
v_call: TRBV11-3
j_call: TRBJ2-1
d_call: TRBD2
clone_size: NA

cdr3_nt: TGTGCCAGTAGTATTATGGCGGGGCGAACCTACGAGCAGTACTTC
cdr3_aa: CASSIMAGRTYEQYF
v_call: TRBV19
j_call: TRBJ2-7
d_call: NA
clone_size: NA

cdr3_nt: TGTGCCAGCATACGTTGGGGGCAACACACCGGGGAGCTGTTTTTT
cdr3_aa: CASIRWGQHTGELFF
v_call: TRBV5-6
j_call: TRBJ2-2
d_call: NA
clone_size: NA

cdr3_nt: TGCGCCAGCAGCGGAAGGGGCCCTAGCGGGATCCACGAGCAGTACTTC
cdr3_aa: CASSGRGPSGIHEQYF
v_call: TRBV4-1
j_call: TRBJ2-7
d_call: TRBD2
clone_size: NA

cdr3_nt: TGTGCCTGGAGTGTGGGGGCCTCCTACGAGCAGTACTTC
cdr3_aa: CAWSVGASYEQYF
v_call: TRBV30
j_call: TRBJ2-7
d_call: NA
clone_size: NA

cdr3_nt: TGCAGCGTGGGAACGTACCCTGAAGCTTTCTTT
cdr3_aa: CSVGTYPEAFF
v_call: TRBV29-1
j_call: TRBJ1-1
d_call: NA
clone_size: NA

cdr3_nt: TGTGCCAGCAGCTTGGCGACTGAGCAGTTCTTC
cdr3_aa: CASSLATEQFF
v_call: TRBV5-6
j_call: TRBJ2-1
d_call: NA
clone_size: NA

cdr3_nt: TGTGCCAGCAGTGAGCAGGCTTTCTATGGCTACACCTTC
cdr3_aa: CASSEQAFYGYTF
v_call: TRBV25-1
j_call: TRBJ1-2
d_call: NA
clone_size: NA

cdr3_nt: TGTGCCAGCAGCTTAGGGACAGGGGCGACCGGGGAGCTGTTTTTT
cdr3_aa: CASSLGTGATGELFF
v_call: TRBV11-1
j_call: TRBJ2-2
d_call: TRBD1
clone_size: NA

cdr3_nt: TGTGCCAGCAGCTTAGATTTCGGGGCCCCCGGGGAGCTGTTTTTT
cdr3_aa: CASSLDFGAPGELFF
v_call: TRBV7-2
j_call: TRBJ2-2
d_call: NA
clone_size: NA